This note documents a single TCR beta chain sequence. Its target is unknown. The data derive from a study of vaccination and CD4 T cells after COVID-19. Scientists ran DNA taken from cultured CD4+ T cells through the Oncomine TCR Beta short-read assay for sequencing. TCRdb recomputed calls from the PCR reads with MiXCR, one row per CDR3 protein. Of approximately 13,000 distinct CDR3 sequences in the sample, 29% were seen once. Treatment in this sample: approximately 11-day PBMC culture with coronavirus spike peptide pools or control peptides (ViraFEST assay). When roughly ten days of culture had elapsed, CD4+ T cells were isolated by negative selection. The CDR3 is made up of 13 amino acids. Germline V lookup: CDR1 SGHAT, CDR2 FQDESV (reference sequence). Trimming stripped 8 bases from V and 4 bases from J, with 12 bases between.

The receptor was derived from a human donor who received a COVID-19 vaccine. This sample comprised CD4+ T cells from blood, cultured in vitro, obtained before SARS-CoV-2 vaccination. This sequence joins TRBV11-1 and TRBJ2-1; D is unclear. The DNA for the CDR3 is TGTGCCAGCCTTGGGTTACAATACAATGAGCAGTTCTTC. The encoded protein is CASLGLQYNEQFF.